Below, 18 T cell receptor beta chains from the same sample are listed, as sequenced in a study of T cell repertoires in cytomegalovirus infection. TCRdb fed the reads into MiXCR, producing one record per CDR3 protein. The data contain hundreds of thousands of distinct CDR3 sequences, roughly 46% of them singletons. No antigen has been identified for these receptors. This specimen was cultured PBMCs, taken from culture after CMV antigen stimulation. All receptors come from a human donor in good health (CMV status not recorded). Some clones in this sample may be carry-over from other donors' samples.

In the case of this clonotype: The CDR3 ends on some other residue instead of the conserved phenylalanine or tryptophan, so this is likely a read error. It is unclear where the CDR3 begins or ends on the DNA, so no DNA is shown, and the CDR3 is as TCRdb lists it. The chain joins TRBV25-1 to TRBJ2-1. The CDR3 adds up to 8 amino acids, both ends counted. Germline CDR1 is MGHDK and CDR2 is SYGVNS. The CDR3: CASTQPTV.

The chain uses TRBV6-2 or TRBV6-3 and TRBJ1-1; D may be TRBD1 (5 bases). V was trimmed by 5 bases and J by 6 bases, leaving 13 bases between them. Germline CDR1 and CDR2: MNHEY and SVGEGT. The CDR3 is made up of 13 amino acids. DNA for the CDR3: TGTGCCAGCAGTCAGGGTGTAGGCTCTGAAGCTTTCTTT. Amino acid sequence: CASSQGVGSEAFF.

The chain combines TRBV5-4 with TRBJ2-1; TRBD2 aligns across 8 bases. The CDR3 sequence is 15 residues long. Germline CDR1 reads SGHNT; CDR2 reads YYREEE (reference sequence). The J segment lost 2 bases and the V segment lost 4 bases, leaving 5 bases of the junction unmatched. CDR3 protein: CASSGYSGTYNEQFF. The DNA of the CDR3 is TGTGCCAGCAGCGGCTATAGCGGGACCTACAATGAGCAGTTCTTC.

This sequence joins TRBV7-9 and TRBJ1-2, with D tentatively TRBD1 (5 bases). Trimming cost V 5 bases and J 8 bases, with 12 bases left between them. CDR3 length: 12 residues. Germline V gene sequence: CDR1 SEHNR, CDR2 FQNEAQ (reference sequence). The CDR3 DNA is TGTGCCAGCAGCCGGGGGGTTAACGGCTACACCTTC. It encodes CASSRGVNGYTF.

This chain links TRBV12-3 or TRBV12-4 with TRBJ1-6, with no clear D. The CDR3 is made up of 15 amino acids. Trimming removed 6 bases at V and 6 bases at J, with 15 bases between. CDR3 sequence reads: CASRGNTTTNSPLHF. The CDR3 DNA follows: TGTGCCAGCAGAGGTAACACGACGACTAATTCACCCCTCCACTTT.

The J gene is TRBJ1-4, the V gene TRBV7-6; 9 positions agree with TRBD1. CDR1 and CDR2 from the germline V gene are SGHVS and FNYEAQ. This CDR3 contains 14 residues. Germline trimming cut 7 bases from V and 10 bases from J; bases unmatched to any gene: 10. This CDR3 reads CASTAQGAFGKLFF. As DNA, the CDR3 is TGTGCCAGCACCGCACAGGGGGCCTTCGGAAAACTGTTTTTT.

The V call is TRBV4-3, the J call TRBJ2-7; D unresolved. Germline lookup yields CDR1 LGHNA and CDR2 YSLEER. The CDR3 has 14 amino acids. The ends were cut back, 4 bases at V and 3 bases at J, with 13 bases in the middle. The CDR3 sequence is CASSPGPFFYEQYF. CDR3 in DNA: TGCGCCAGCAGCCCTGGACCTTTCTTCTACGAGCAGTACTTC.

The CDR3 DNA is TGTGCCAGCAGCTCGAGCGAATCCACAGATACGCAGTATTTT. It translates to CASSSSESTDTQYF. The chain carries TRBV7-9 and TRBJ2-3; D remains ambiguous. CDR1 and CDR2 (germline): SEHNR, FQNEAQ (reference sequence). V dropped 4 bases and J dropped 2 bases, with 10 bases sitting between them. This CDR3 has 14 residues.

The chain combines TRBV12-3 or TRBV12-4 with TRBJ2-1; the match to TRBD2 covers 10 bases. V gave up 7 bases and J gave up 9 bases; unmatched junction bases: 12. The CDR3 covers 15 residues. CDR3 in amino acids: CASNPLAGDGSEQFF. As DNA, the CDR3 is TGTGCCAGCAACCCTCTAGCGGGGGATGGTAGTGAGCAGTTCTTC.

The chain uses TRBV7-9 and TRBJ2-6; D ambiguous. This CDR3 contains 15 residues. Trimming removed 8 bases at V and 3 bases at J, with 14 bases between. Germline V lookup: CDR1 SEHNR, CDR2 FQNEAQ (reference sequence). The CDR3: CASDSLSLGANVLTF. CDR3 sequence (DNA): TGTGCCAGCGACTCCCTCTCTCTTGGGGCCAACGTCCTGACTTTC.

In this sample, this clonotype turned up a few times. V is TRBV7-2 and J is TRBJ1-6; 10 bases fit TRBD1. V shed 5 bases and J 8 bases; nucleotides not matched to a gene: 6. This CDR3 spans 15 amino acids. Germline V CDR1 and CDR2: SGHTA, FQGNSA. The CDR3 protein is CASSTDGTGDSPLHF. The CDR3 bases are TGTGCCAGCAGCACAGACGGGACAGGGGATTCACCCCTCCACTTT. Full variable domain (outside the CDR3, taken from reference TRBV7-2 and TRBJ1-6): GAGVSQSPSNKVTEKGKDVELRCDPISGHTALYWYRQSLGQGLEFLIYFQGNSAPDKSGLPSDRFSAERTGGSVSTLTIQRTQQEDSAVYLCASSTDGTGDSPLHFGNGTRLTVT.

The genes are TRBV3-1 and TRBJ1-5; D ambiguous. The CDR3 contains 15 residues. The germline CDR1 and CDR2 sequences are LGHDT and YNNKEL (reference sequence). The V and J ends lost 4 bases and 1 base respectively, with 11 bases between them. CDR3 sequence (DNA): TGTGCCAGCAGCCCTAGCTACTCAAGCAATCAGCCCCAGCATTTT. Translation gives CASSPSYSSNQPQHF.

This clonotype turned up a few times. CDR3 nucleotide sequence: TGTGCCAGCAGCTTAGCGCAGCCTCGGGACGGCTACACCTTC. It codes for CASSLAQPRDGYTF. The chain joins TRBV7-2 to TRBJ1-2, with D tentatively TRBD1 (5 bases). With 0 bases removed from V and 8 bases from J, the gap between germline ends came to 13 bases. The CDR3 consists of 14 residues. Germline V gene data show CDR1 as SGHTA and CDR2 as FQGNSA.

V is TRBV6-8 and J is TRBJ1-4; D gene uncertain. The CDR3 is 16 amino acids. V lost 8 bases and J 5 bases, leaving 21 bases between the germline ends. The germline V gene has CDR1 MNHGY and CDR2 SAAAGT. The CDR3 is CASGLIPGSANEKLFF. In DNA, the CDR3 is TGTGCCAGCGGCCTTATCCCGGGATCGGCAAATGAAAAACTGTTTTTT.

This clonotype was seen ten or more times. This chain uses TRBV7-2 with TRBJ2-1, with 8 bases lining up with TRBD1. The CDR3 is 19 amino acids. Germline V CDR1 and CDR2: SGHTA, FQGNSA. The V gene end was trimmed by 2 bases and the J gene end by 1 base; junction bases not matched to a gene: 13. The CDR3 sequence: CASSLPSRGRFVSYNEQFF. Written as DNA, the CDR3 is TGTGCCAGCAGCTTACCCAGCAGGGGGCGTTTTGTTTCCTACAATGAGCAGTTCTTC. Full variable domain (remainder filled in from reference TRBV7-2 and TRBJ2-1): GAGVSQSPSNKVTEKGKDVELRCDPISGHTALYWYRQSLGQGLEFLIYFQGNSAPDKSGLPSDRFSAERTGGSVSTLTIQRTQQEDSAVYLCASSLPSRGRFVSYNEQFFGPGTRLTVL.

CDR3 nucleotide sequence: TGTGCCAGCAGCCCCTGGGGCGGAACACAAGAGACCCAGTACTTC. Protein: CASSPWGGTQETQYF. The rearrangement joins TRBV11-2 to TRBJ2-5; a weak D match, TRBD1 (5 bases). From germline, CDR1 is SGHAT and CDR2 FQNNGV. The CDR3 sequence is 15 residues long. Trimming stripped 5 bases from V and 2 bases from J, with 15 bases between.

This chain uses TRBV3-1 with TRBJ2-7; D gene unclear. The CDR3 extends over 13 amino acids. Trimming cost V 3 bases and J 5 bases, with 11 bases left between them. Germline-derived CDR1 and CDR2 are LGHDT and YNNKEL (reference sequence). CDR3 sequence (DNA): TGTGCCAGCAGCCAGGGGATTGGGAACGAGCAGTACTTC. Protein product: CASSQGIGNEQYF.

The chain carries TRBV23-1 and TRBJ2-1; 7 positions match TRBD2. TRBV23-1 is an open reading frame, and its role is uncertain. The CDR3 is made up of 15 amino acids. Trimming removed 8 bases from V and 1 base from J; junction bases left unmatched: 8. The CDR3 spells CASLGGPSSYNEQFF. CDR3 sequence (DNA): TGCGCCAGCTTGGGAGGGCCCTCTTCCTACAATGAGCAGTTCTTC.